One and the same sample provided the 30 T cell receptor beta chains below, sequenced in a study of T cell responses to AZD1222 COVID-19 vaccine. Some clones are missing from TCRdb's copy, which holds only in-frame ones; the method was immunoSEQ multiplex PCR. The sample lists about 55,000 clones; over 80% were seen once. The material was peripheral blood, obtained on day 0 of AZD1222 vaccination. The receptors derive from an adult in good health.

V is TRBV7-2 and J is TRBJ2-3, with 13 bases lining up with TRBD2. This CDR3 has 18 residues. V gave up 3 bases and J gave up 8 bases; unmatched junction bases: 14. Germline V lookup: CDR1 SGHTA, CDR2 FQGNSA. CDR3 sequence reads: CASSFGQGGLAGIGTQYF. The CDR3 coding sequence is TGTGCCAGCAGCTTCGGACAGGGGGGACTAGCGGGAATTGGTACGCAGTATTTT.

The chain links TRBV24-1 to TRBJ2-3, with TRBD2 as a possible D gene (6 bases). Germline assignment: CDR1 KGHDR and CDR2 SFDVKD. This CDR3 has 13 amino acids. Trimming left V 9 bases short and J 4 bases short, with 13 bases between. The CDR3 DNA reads TGTGCCACCCGCGGGGCAGGGTCAGATACGCAGTATTTT. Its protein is CATRGAGSDTQYF.

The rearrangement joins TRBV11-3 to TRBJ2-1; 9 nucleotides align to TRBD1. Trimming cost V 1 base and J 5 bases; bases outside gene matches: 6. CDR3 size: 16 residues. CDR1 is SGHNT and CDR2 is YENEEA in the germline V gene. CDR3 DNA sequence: TGTGCCAGCAGCTTAGGGGGACAGGGCACCAACAATGAGCAGTTCTTC. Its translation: CASSLGGQGTNNEQFF.

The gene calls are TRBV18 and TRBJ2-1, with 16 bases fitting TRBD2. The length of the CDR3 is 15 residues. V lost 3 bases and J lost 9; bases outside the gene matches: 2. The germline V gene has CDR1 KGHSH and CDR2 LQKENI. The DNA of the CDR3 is TGTGCCAGCTCACCGGGACTAGCGGGGGGGGTTGAGCAGTTCTTC. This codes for CASSPGLAGGVEQFF.

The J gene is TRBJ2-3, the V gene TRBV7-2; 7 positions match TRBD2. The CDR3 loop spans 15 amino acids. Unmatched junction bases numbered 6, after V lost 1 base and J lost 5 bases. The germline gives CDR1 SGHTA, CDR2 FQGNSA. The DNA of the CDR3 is TGTGCCAGCAGCTTAGACGCGGGAGCGATAGATACGCAGTATTTT. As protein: CASSLDAGAIDTQYF.

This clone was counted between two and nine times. CDR3 bases: TGTGCCAGCAGTCCCGGGACAGGGGGAAGTGAGCAGTTCTTC. Amino acids: CASSPGTGGSEQFF. The rearrangement uses TRBV27 and TRBJ2-1; 11 nucleotides match TRBD1. The CDR3 runs 14 residues. With V trimmed by 5 bases and J by 9 bases, 6 bases remained unmatched. The germline V gene encodes CDR1 MNHEY and CDR2 SMNVEV (reference sequence).

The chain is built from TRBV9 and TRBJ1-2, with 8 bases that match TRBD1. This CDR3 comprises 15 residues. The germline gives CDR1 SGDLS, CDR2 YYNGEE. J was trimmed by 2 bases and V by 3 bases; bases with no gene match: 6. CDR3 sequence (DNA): TGTGCCAGCAGCGAATGGGACAGGACGAACTATGGCTACACCTTC. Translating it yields CASSEWDRTNYGYTF.

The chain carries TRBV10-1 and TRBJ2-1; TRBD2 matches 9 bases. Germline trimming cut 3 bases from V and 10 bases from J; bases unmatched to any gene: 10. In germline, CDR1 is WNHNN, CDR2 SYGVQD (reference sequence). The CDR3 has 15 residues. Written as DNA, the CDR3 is TGCGCCAGCAGTGAAAGGGCGGGAGGGCGGCCAGAGCAGTTCTTC. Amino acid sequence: CASSERAGGRPEQFF.

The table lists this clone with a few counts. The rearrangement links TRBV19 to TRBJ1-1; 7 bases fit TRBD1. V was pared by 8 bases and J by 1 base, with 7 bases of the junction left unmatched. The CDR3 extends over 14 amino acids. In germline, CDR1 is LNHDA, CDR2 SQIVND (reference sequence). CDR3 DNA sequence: TGTGCCAGTCATGACAGGGATGGGAACACTGAAGCTTTCTTT. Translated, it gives CASHDRDGNTEAFF.

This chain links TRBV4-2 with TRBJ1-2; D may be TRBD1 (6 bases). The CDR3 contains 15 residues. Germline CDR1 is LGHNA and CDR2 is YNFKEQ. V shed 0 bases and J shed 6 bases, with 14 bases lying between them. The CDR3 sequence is CASSQDLNRANGYTF. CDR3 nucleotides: TGTGCCAGCAGCCAAGATTTGAACAGGGCCAATGGCTACACCTTC.

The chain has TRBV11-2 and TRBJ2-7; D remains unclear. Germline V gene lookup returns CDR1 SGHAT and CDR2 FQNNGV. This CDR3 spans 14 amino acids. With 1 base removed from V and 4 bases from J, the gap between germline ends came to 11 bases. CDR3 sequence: CASSLVTVSYEQYF. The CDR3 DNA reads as TGTGCCAGCAGCTTAGTAACAGTTTCATACGAGCAGTACTTC.

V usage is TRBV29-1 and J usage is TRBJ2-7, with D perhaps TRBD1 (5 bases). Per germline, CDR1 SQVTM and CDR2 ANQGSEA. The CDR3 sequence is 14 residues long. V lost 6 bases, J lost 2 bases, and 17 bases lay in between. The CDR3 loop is CSVLPQGNPYEQYF. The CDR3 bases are TGCAGCGTCCTTCCCCAGGGAAACCCCTACGAGCAGTACTTC.

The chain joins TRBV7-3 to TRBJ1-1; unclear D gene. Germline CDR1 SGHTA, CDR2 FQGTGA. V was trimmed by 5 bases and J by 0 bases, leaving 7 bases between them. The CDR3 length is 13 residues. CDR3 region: CASSRRVNTEAFF. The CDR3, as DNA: TGTGCCAGCAGCCGGAGGGTGAACACTGAAGCTTTCTTT.

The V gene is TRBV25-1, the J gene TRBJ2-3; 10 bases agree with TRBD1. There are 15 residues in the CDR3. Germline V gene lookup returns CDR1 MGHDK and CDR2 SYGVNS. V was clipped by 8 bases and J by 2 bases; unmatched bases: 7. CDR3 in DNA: TGTGCCAGCCAACCGGGACAGGGGATCACAGATACGCAGTATTTT. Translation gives CASQPGQGITDTQYF.

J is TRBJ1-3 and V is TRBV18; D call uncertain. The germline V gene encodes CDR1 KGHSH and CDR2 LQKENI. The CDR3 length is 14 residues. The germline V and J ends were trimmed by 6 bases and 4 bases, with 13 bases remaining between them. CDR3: CASSRTEKGNTIYF. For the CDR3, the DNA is TGTGCCAGCTCCCGGACTGAAAAAGGAAACACCATATATTTT. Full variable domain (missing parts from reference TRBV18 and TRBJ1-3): NAGVMQNPRHLVRRRGQEARLRCSPMKGHSHVYWYRQLPEEGLKFMVYLQKENIIDESGMPKERFSAEFPKEGPSILRIQQVVRGDSAAYFCASSRTEKGNTIYFGEGSWLTVV.

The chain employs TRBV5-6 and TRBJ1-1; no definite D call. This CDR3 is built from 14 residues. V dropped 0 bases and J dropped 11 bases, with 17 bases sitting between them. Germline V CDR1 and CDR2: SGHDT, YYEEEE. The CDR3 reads CASSLGEMDRVAFF. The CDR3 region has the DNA TGTGCCAGCAGCTTGGGAGAAATGGATAGGGTGGCTTTCTTT.

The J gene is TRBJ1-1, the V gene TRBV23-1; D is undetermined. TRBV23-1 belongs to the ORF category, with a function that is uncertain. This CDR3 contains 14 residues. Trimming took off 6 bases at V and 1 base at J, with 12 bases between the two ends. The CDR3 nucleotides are TGCGCCAGCAGAATATGGACCTGGAACACTGAAGCTTTCTTT. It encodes CASRIWTWNTEAFF.

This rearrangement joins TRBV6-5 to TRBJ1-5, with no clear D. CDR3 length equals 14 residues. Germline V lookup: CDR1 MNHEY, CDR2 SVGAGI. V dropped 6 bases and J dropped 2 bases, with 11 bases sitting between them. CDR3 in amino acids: CASSRWTGNQPQHF. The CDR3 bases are TGTGCCAGCAGCCGATGGACGGGCAATCAGCCCCAGCATTTT.

Here the CDR3 DNA reads TGTGCCTGGAGTACAGGTCGTACTGAAGCTTTCTTT. Amino acids: CAWSTGRTEAFF. The chain employs TRBV30 and TRBJ1-1; D is perhaps TRBD1 (5 bases). Per the germline V gene, CDR1 is GTSNPN and CDR2 is SVGIG (reference sequence). This CDR3 region has 12 residues. Trimming pared 2 bases from V and 5 bases from J, leaving 9 bases between.

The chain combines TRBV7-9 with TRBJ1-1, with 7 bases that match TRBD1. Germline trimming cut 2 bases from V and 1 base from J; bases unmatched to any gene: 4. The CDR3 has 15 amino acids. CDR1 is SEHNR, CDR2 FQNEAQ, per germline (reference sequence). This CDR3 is CASSLRGLGNTEAFF. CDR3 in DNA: TGTGCCAGCAGCTTAAGGGGGCTTGGGAACACTGAAGCTTTCTTT. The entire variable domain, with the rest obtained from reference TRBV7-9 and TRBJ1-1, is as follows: DTGVSQNPRHKITKRGQNVTFRCDPISEHNRLYWYRQTLGQGPEFLTYFQNEAQLEKSRLLSDRFSAERPKGSFSTLEIQRTEQGDSAMYLCASSLRGLGNTEAFFGQGTRLTVV.

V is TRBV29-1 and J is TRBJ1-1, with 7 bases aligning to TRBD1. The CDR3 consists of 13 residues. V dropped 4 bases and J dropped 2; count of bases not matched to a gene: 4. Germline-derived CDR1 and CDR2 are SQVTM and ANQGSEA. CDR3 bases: TGCAGCGTTGGAGTAGGGGGCAACACTGAAGCTTTCTTT. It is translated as CSVGVGGNTEAFF.

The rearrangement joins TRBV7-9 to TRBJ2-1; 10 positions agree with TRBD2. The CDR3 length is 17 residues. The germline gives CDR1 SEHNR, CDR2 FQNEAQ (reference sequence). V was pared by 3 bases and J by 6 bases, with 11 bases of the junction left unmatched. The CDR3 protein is CASSFPALAGVLNEQFF. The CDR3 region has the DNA TGTGCCAGCAGCTTCCCTGCCCTAGCGGGAGTCCTCAATGAGCAGTTCTTC. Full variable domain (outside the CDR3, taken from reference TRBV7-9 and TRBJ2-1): DTGVSQNPRHKITKRGQNVTFRCDPISEHNRLYWYRQTLGQGPEFLTYFQNEAQLEKSRLLSDRFSAERPKGSFSTLEIQRTEQGDSAMYLCASSFPALAGVLNEQFFGPGTRLTVL.

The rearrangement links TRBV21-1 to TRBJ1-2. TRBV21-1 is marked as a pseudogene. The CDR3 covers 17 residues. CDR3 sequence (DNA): TGTGCCAGCAGCAAAAAGTCGGGAAAGGGGTCTAACTATGGCTACACCTTC. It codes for CASSKKSGKGSNYGYTF.

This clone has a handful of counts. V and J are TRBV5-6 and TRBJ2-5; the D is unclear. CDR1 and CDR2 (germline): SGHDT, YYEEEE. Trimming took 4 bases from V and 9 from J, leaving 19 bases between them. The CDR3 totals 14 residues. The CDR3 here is CASSVHRAPFSQYF. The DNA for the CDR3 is TGTGCCAGCAGCGTACACCGGGCCCCGTTCTCCCAGTACTTC.

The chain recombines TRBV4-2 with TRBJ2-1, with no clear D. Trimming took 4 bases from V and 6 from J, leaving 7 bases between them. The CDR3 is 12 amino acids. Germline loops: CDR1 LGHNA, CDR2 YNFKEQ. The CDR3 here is CASSRLPNEQFF. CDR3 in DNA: TGTGCCAGCAGCCGACTTCCCAATGAGCAGTTCTTC.

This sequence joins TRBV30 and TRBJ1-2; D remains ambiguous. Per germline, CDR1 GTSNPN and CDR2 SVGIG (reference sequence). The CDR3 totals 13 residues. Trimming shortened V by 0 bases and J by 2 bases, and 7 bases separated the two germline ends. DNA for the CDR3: TGTGCCTGGAGTGTTTCAGAGAACTATGGCTACACCTTC. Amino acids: CAWSVSENYGYTF.

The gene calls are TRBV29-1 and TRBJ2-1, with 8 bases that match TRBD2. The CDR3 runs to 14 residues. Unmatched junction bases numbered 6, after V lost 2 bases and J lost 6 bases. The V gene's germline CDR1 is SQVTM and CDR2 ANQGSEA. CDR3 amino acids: CSVEKGLVGNEQFF. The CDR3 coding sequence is TGCAGCGTTGAAAAGGGACTAGTCGGCAATGAGCAGTTCTTC.

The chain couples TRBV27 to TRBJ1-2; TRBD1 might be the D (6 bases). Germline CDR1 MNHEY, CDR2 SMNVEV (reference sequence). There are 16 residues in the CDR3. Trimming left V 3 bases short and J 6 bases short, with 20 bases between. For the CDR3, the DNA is TGTGCCAGCAGTTTGGACCCGTCGTGGACAGTTGATGGCTACACCTTC. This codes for CASSLDPSWTVDGYTF.

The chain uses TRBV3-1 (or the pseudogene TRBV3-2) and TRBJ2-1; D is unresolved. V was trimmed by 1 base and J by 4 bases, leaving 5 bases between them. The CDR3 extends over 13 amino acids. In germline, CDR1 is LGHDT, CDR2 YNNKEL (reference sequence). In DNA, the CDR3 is TGTGCCAGCAGCCAAGCCTCATACAATGAGCAGTTCTTC. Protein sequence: CASSQASYNEQFF.

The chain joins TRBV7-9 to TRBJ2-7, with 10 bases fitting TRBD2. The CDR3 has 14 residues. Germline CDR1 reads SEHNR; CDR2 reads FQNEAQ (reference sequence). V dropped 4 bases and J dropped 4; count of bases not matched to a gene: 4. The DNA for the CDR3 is TGTGCCAGCAGCTCATTAGCGGGAGGTTACGAGCAGTACTTC. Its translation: CASSSLAGGYEQYF.